This T cell receptor beta chain was captured by sequencing in a study of cytomegalovirus exposure and HLA in healthy donors. PCR amplification relied on 60 Vbeta primers (plus 13 Jbeta primers). Measured with immunoSEQ multiplex PCR; TCRdb has only the in-frame clones, and not every one. Of 100,000 or so clones in the sample, about 77% are singletons; the top ten hold 4.5% to 5.5%. The TCR sequence derives from a woman in her thirties or forties in good health and CMV-seronegative. Sequenced material: PBMCs.

DNA of the CDR3: TGTGCCACCAGCAGAGATTACCGGACAGTGTACTTC. Its translation: CATSRDYRTVYF. The chain carries TRBV15 and TRBJ2-5; a possible D gene is TRBD1 (6 bases). Trimming left V 0 bases short and J 13 bases short, with 12 bases between. CDR1 and CDR2 from the germline V gene are LNHNV and YYDKDF (reference sequence). This CDR3 spans 12 amino acids.